The 2 T cell receptor beta chains below come from one sample, sequenced in a study of blood T cell repertoires in COVID-19. Generated by immunoSEQ multiplex PCR, the TCRdb table keeps only in-frame clones and is missing some. The sample contains fewer than 450,000 clones, more than 75% of which appear only once. The source material was PBMCs or T cells enriched from blood (not recorded which). The receptors were gathered from a woman aged 18-29 years who had recovered from COVID-19.

The chain carries TRBV12-3 or TRBV12-4 and TRBJ1-1; D remains unclear. Trimming removed 5 bases at V and 1 base at J, with 8 bases between. The CDR3 is made up of 13 amino acids. The CDR3 is CASSQTQNTEAFF. The CDR3 DNA follows: TGTGCCAGCAGTCAAACACAGAACACTGAAGCTTTCTTT.

The J gene is TRBJ1-5, the V gene TRBV28; 7 bases map to TRBD1. CDR1 and CDR2 (germline): MDHEN, SYDVKM. With 4 bases clipped from V and 5 bases from J, the junction kept 8 bases outside the gene matches. CDR3 length equals 15 residues. The CDR3 protein is CASSSPGQPYQPQHF. CDR3 nucleotide sequence: TGTGCCAGCAGTTCCCCGGGACAGCCCTATCAGCCCCAGCATTTT.